This T cell receptor (beta chain) was profiled in a study of OX40 agonist ivuxolimab in advanced cancers. As for the study in general: A male proportion of just over 80% was recorded, with mean age around 60 years and range 23 to 79. Two patients with cutaneous melanoma and one with hepatocellular carcinoma, three in total, showed partial responses.

The V end lost 2 bases, the J end lost 3 bases, and 11 bases lay between the germline ends. Germline CDR1 MDHEN, CDR2 SYDVKM. The CDR3 has 14 amino acids. Study-wide results and caveats: Both CD4+ and CD8+ T cell populations in blood had undergone clonal expansion by week 6 at 0.1 to 3.0 mg/kg.

The table came from immunoSEQ multiplex PCR; TCRdb's copy has only in-frame clones and leaves some out. The sample lists tens of thousands of clones; around 84% were seen once. This clone appeared a single time. Its target is unknown. This chain uses TRBV28 with TRBJ2-7; D is possibly TRBD2 (7 bases). Here the sequenced sample was CD4+ or CD8+ T cells sorted from blood, taken in a trial of the OX40 agonist ivuxolimab. The clonotype was recovered from an adult with an advanced solid tumor such as melanoma, head and neck, liver or kidney cancer. The CDR3 DNA sequence: TGTGCCAGCAGTTTAAGGGGGGGTAACTACGAGCAGTACTTC. This codes for CASSLRGGNYEQYF.